This entry lists 6 T cell receptor beta chains sequenced from one sample in a study of T cell responses to AZD1222 COVID-19 vaccine. Method: immunoSEQ multiplex PCR; TCRdb's copy keeps in-frame clones and lacks some. The table has 95,000 to 150,000 clones, around 85% seen once. This specimen consisted of peripheral blood, obtained on day 0 of AZD1222 vaccination. These receptors came from an adult in good health.

This clone was seen only once. This chain links TRBV2 with TRBJ2-7, with 9 bases aligning to TRBD2. The length of the CDR3 is 16 residues. Per germline, CDR1 SNHLY and CDR2 FYNNEI. Trimming at V came to 5 bases and at J to 2 bases, leaving 10 bases not matched to a gene. The CDR3 sequence: CASSPLLAGRTYEQYF. CDR3 in DNA: TGTGCCAGCAGTCCCCTTCTAGCGGGAAGAACCTACGAGCAGTACTTC.

The chain recombines TRBV11-3 with TRBJ2-1, with a tentative D call TRBD1 (7 bases). V lost 5 bases and J 0 bases, leaving 8 bases between the germline ends. Germline CDR1 reads SGHNT; CDR2 reads YENEEA. The CDR3 contains 14 residues. The CDR3 is CASSQGGSYNEQFF. The CDR3 DNA follows: TGTGCCAGCAGCCAGGGGGGCTCCTACAATGAGCAGTTCTTC.

The gene calls are TRBV5-6 and TRBJ1-3; D uncertain. The CDR3 runs to 15 residues. Germline lookup yields CDR1 SGHDT and CDR2 YYEEEE. V lost 4 bases and J lost 0, with 11 bases in between. Written as DNA, the CDR3 is TGTGCCAGCAGCCAGACCGGACGCTCTGGAAACACCATATATTTT. Its translation is CASSQTGRSGNTIYF. Drawing the rest from reference TRBV5-6 and TRBJ1-3, the complete variable domain is DAGVTQSPTHLIKTRGQQVTLRCSPKSGHDTVSWYQQALGQGPQFIFQYYEEEERQRGNFPDRFSGHQFPNYSSELNVNALLLGDSALYLCASSQTGRSGNTIYFGEGSWLTVV.

This rearrangement joins TRBV19 to TRBJ2-7; 9 bases fit TRBD2. This CDR3 is 17 amino acids long. J lost 4 bases, V lost 5 bases, and 15 bases had no gene match. Germline loops: CDR1 LNHDA, CDR2 SQIVND (reference sequence). In nucleotides, the CDR3 is TGTGCCAGTAGTGATCAGTCCAGCGGGGGGCTCTGGTACGAGCAGTACTTC. Protein product: CASSDQSSGGLWYEQYF.

This sequence joins TRBV9 and TRBJ2-3, with D possibly TRBD2 on 6 matching bases. The CDR3 runs 15 residues. Trimming cost V 1 base and J 2 bases, with 11 bases left between them. CDR1 and CDR2 (germline): SGDLS, YYNGEE. Written as DNA, the CDR3 is TGTGCCAGCAGCGTAATAGCGGCTTCCACAGATACGCAGTATTTT. Encoded protein: CASSVIAASTDTQYF. The full variable domain, completed using reference TRBV9 and TRBJ2-3, is DSGVTQTPKHLITATGQRVTLRCSPRSGDLSVYWYQQSLDQGLQFLIQYYNGEERAKGNILERFSAQQFPDLHSELNLSSLELGDSALYFCASSVIAASTDTQYFGPGTRLTVL.

The chain links TRBV9 to TRBJ1-3; 9 bases agree with TRBD1. V shed 2 bases, J shed 0 bases, and the junction held 15 bases outside the gene matches. The length of the CDR3 is 20 residues. The V gene's germline CDR1 is SGDLS and CDR2 YYNGEE. The CDR3 sequence is CASSVIPGQGPSGSGNTIYF. CDR3 nucleotide sequence: TGTGCCAGCAGCGTCATCCCGGGACAGGGTCCCTCAGGCTCTGGAAACACCATATATTTT.